This is a list of T cell receptor beta chains from one sample in a study of memory CD4+ T cells and cytomegalovirus serostatus. Generated by immunoSEQ multiplex PCR, the TCRdb table keeps only in-frame clones and is missing some. Of some 56,000 clones in the sample, roughly 80% were seen once. Sequenced: memory CD4+ T cells from blood. All receptors derive from an adult in good health and CMV-seronegative. CDR3s include the opening cysteine and the closing phenylalanine or tryptophan. Fields, in order: clone size, D gene, V gene, J gene, CDR3 protein, CDR3 DNA. The D gene is left open where the match is weak. Some rows have no size entry. The others give once, few or many, or a class for an expanded clone.

clone_size: NA
d_call: NA
v_call: TRBV5-6
j_call: TRBJ2-7
cdr3_aa: CASSLANGQGNSYEQYF
cdr3_nt: TGTGCCAGCAGCTTGGCCAATGGGCAGGGTAATAGCTACGAGCAGTACTTC

clone_size: NA
d_call: NA
v_call: TRBV2
j_call: TRBJ2-1
cdr3_aa: CASSGDTYNEQFF
cdr3_nt: TGTGCCAGCAGCGGGGACACCTACAATGAGCAGTTCTTC

clone_size: NA
d_call: TRBD2
v_call: TRBV7-2
j_call: TRBJ2-4
cdr3_aa: CASSLELGASGGAKNIQYF
cdr3_nt: TGTGCCAGCAGCTTAGAATTGGGGGCTAGCGGGGGGGCCAAAAACATTCAGTACTTC

clone_size: NA
d_call: TRBD2
v_call: TRBV10-3
j_call: TRBJ2-7
cdr3_aa: CAISSSGGADWTYEQYF
cdr3_nt: TGTGCCATCAGCTCCTCGGGAGGGGCAGATTGGACCTACGAGCAGTACTTC

clone_size: few
d_call: NA
v_call: TRBV23-1
j_call: TRBJ1-3
cdr3_aa: CASSQSKLSSGNTIYF
cdr3_nt: TGCGCCAGCAGTCAATCGAAGTTAAGCTCTGGAAACACCATATATTTT

clone_size: NA
d_call: NA
v_call: TRBV28
j_call: TRBJ1-1
cdr3_aa: CASSPSGVWNEAFF
cdr3_nt: TGTGCCAGCAGTCCCTCGGGGGTATGGAATGAAGCTTTCTTT

clone_size: few
d_call: NA
v_call: TRBV5-1
j_call: TRBJ1-6
cdr3_aa: CASSLTWRVGYNSPLHF
cdr3_nt: TGCGCCAGCAGCTTAACGTGGAGGGTTGGCTATAATTCACCCCTCCACTTT

clone_size: NA
d_call: NA
v_call: TRBV7-2
j_call: TRBJ1-5
cdr3_aa: CASSLERNQPQHF
cdr3_nt: TGTGCCAGCAGCTTAGAAAGGAATCAGCCCCAGCATTTT

clone_size: NA
d_call: NA
v_call: TRBV19
j_call: TRBJ2-1
cdr3_aa: CASTEGHYNEQFF
cdr3_nt: TGTGCCAGTACGGAGGGGCACTACAATGAGCAGTTCTTC

clone_size: NA
d_call: NA
v_call: TRBV18
j_call: TRBJ1-5
cdr3_aa: CASSPGRNQPQHF
cdr3_nt: TGTGCCAGCTCACCAGGAAGGAACCAGCCCCAGCATTTT

clone_size: NA
d_call: NA
v_call: TRBV25-1
j_call: TRBJ2-1
cdr3_aa: CASSDGGFYNEQFF
cdr3_nt: TGTGCCAGCAGTGATGGGGGGTTTTACAATGAGCAGTTCTTC

clone_size: NA
d_call: TRBD1
v_call: TRBV5-1
j_call: TRBJ1-1
cdr3_aa: CASSLGTGNTEAFF
cdr3_nt: TGCGCCAGCAGCTTGGGGACAGGAAACACTGAAGCTTTCTTT

clone_size: NA
d_call: TRBD1
v_call: TRBV11-1
j_call: TRBJ1-1
cdr3_aa: CASSRTGGRTEAFF
cdr3_nt: TGTGCCAGCAGCCGGACAGGGGGCAGAACTGAAGCTTTCTTT

clone_size: NA
d_call: NA
v_call: TRBV6-1
j_call: TRBJ2-7
cdr3_aa: CASSESLQQGTIYEQYF
cdr3_nt: TGTGCCAGCAGTGAAAGTCTCCAACAGGGGACTATCTACGAGCAGTACTTC

clone_size: NA
d_call: NA
v_call: TRBV7-3
j_call: TRBJ2-2
cdr3_aa: CASSLRAPDTGELFF
cdr3_nt: TGTGCCAGCAGCTTAAGGGCTCCGGACACGGGGGAGCTGTTTTTT

clone_size: NA
d_call: NA
v_call: TRBV6-1
j_call: TRBJ2-7
cdr3_aa: CASSGGGGHEQYF
cdr3_nt: TGTGCCAGCAGTGGAGGGGGGGGCCACGAGCAGTACTTC

clone_size: NA
d_call: TRBD2
v_call: TRBV7-6
j_call: TRBJ2-2
cdr3_aa: CASSPVAGGTGELFF
cdr3_nt: TGTGCCAGCAGCCCTGTAGCGGGGGGTACCGGGGAGCTGTTTTTT

clone_size: NA
d_call: TRBD1
v_call: TRBV7-7
j_call: TRBJ1-5
cdr3_aa: CASSSRTGAQPQHF
cdr3_nt: TGTGCTAGCAGCTCGCGGACAGGGGCTCAGCCCCAGCATTTT

clone_size: NA
d_call: NA
v_call: TRBV6-1
j_call: TRBJ1-2
cdr3_aa: CASSPRENYGYTF
cdr3_nt: TGTGCCAGCAGTCCCCGGGAGAACTATGGCTACACCTTC

clone_size: NA
d_call: TRBD2
v_call: TRBV6-4
j_call: TRBJ2-7
cdr3_aa: CASLTAGALYEQYF
cdr3_nt: TGTGCCAGCCTGACAGCGGGGGCCTTATACGAGCAGTACTTC

clone_size: NA
d_call: NA
v_call: TRBV10-3
j_call: TRBJ1-6
cdr3_aa: CAISEPEGGLPPLHF
cdr3_nt: TGTGCCATCAGTGAACCGGAGGGGGGCCTTCCACCCCTCCACTTT

clone_size: NA
d_call: TRBD2
v_call: TRBV11-1
j_call: TRBJ2-1
cdr3_aa: CASSLGTSNEQFF
cdr3_nt: TGTGCCAGCAGCTTAGGGACTAGCAATGAGCAGTTCTTC

clone_size: NA
d_call: NA
v_call: TRBV5-4
j_call: TRBJ2-3
cdr3_aa: CASSGFLTDTQYF
cdr3_nt: TGTGCCAGCAGCGGCTTTCTCACAGATACGCAGTATTTT

clone_size: NA
d_call: NA
v_call: TRBV4-3
j_call: TRBJ2-7
cdr3_aa: CASSRNGGNEQYF
cdr3_nt: TGCGCCAGCAGCCGGAACGGGGGTAACGAGCAGTACTTC

clone_size: NA
d_call: TRBD2
v_call: TRBV11-3
j_call: TRBJ2-5
cdr3_aa: CASSLGTSGGPETQYF
cdr3_nt: TGTGCCAGCAGCTTAGGAACTAGCGGGGGTCCAGAGACCCAGTACTTC

clone_size: NA
d_call: TRBD2
v_call: TRBV27
j_call: TRBJ2-3
cdr3_aa: CASSEGTIRSQSTQYF
cdr3_nt: TGTGCCAGCAGTGAGGGGACTATTCGTTCGCAATCTACGCAGTATTTT

clone_size: NA
d_call: NA
v_call: TRBV5-4
j_call: TRBJ2-6
cdr3_aa: CASSLVGSPTGANVLTF
cdr3_nt: TGTGCCAGCAGCTTGGTCGGCTCCCCGACGGGGGCCAACGTCCTGACTTTC

clone_size: NA
d_call: NA
v_call: TRBV18
j_call: TRBJ1-1
cdr3_aa: CASSLGTAEAFF
cdr3_nt: TGTGCCAGCTCACTTGGGACCGCTGAAGCTTTCTTT

clone_size: NA
d_call: TRBD1
v_call: TRBV7-2
j_call: TRBJ2-7
cdr3_aa: CASSLGGQVPHEQYF
cdr3_nt: TGTGCCAGCAGCTTGGGCGGACAGGTCCCACACGAGCAGTACTTC

clone_size: few
d_call: NA
v_call: TRBV7-3
j_call: TRBJ1-6
cdr3_aa: CASSLGRTYNSPLHF
cdr3_nt: TGTGCCAGCAGTTTAGGGCGGACGTATAATTCACCCCTCCACTTT

clone_size: NA
d_call: TRBD1
v_call: TRBV4-1
j_call: TRBJ2-3
cdr3_aa: CASSFQDRGKDTQYF
cdr3_nt: TGCGCCAGCAGCTTCCAGGACAGGGGGAAAGATACGCAGTATTTT

clone_size: NA
d_call: TRBD1
v_call: TRBV6-5
j_call: TRBJ2-7
cdr3_aa: CASSYGQGPYEQYF
cdr3_nt: TGTGCCAGCAGTTACGGACAGGGGCCCTACGAGCAGTACTTC

clone_size: NA
d_call: NA
v_call: TRBV5-6
j_call: TRBJ1-1
cdr3_aa: CASSSARGGNTEAFF
cdr3_nt: TGTGCCAGCAGCTCCGCCCGAGGGGGTAACACTGAAGCTTTCTTT

clone_size: NA
d_call: NA
v_call: TRBV9
j_call: TRBJ2-7
cdr3_aa: CASSRKGPPYEQYF
cdr3_nt: TGTGCCAGCAGCCGGAAGGGACCCCCCTACGAGCAGTACTTC

clone_size: NA
d_call: NA
v_call: TRBV7-2
j_call: TRBJ2-7
cdr3_aa: CASSTQGHEQYF
cdr3_nt: TGTGCCAGCAGCACGCAGGGCCACGAGCAGTACTTC